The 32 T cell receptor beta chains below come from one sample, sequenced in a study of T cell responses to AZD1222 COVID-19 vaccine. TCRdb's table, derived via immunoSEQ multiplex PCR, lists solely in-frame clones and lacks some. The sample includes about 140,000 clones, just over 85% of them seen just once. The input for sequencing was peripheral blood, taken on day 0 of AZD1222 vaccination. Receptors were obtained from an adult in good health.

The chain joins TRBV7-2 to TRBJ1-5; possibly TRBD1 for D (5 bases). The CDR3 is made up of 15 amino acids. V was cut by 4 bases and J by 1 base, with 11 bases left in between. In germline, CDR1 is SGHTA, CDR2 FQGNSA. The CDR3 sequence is CASSSQGRSNQPQHF. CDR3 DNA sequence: TGTGCCAGCAGCTCCCAGGGTCGAAGCAATCAGCCCCAGCATTTT.

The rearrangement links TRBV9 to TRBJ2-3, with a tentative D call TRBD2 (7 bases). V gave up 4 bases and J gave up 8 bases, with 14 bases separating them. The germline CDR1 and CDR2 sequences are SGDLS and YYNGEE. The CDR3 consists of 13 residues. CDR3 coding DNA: TGTGCCAGCAGCCCGGAGGGGGGGCTTACGCAGTATTTT. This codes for CASSPEGGLTQYF.

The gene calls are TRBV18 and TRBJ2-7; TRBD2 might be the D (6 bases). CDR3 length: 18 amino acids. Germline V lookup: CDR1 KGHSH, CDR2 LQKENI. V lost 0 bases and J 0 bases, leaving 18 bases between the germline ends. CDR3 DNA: TGTGCCAGCTCACCACCGGCTAGCGCGAAACCTGACTCCTACGAGCAGTACTTC. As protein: CASSPPASAKPDSYEQYF. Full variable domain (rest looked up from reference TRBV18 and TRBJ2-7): NAGVMQNPRHLVRRRGQEARLRCSPMKGHSHVYWYRQLPEEGLKFMVYLQKENIIDESGMPKERFSAEFPKEGPSILRIQQVVRGDSAAYFCASSPPASAKPDSYEQYFGPGTRLTVT.

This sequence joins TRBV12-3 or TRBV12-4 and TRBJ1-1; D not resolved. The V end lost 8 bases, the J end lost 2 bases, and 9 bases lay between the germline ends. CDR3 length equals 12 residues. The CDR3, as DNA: TGTGCCAGCCGGAGAATTAACACTGAAGCTTTCTTT. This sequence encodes CASRRINTEAFF.

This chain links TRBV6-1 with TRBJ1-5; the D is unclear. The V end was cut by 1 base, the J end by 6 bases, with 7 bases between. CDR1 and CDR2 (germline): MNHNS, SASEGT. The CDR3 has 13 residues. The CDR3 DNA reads TGTGCCAGCAGTGAAGGAGTAGGTCAGCCCCAGCATTTT. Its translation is CASSEGVGQPQHF.

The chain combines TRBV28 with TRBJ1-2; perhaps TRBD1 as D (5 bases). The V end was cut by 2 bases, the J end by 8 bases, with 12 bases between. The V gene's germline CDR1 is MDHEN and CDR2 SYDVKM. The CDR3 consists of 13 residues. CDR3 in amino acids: CASSLQQARGYTF. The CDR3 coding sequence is TGTGCCAGCAGTTTACAACAGGCCAGGGGCTACACCTTC.

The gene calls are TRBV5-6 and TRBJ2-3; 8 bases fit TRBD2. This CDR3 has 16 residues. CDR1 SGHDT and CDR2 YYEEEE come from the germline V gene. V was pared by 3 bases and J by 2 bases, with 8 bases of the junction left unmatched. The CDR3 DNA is TGTGCCAGCAGCTCCTCTTCAGCGGGAGTCACAGATACGCAGTATTTT. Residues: CASSSSSAGVTDTQYF. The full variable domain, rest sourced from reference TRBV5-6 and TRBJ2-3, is DAGVTQSPTHLIKTRGQQVTLRCSPKSGHDTVSWYQQALGQGPQFIFQYYEEEERQRGNFPDRFSGHQFPNYSSELNVNALLLGDSALYLCASSSSSAGVTDTQYFGPGTRLTVL.

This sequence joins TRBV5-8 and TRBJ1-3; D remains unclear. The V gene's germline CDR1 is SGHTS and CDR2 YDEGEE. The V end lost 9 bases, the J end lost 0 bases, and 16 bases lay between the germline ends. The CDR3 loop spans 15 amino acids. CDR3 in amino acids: CAIRRTESSGNTIYF. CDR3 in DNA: TGTGCCATCAGACGGACGGAGAGCTCTGGAAACACCATATATTTT. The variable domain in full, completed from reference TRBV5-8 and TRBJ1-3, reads EAGVTQSPTHLIKTRGQQATLRCSPISGHTSVYWYQQALGLGLQFLLWYDEGEERNRGNFPPRFSGRQFPNYSSELNVNALELEDSALYLCAIRRTESSGNTIYFGEGSWLTVV.

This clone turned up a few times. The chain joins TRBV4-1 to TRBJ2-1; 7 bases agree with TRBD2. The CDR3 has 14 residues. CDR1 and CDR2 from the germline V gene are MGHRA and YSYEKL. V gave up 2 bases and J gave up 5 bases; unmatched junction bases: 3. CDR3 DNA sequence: TGCGCCAGCAGCCAAATCGGACTAGACAATGAGCAGTTCTTC. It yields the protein CASSQIGLDNEQFF.

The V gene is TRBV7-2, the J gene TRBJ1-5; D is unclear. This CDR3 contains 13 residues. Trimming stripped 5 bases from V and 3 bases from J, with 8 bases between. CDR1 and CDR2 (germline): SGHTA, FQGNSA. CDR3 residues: CASSPGFNQPQHF. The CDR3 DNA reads TGTGCCAGCAGCCCCGGATTCAATCAGCCCCAGCATTTT.

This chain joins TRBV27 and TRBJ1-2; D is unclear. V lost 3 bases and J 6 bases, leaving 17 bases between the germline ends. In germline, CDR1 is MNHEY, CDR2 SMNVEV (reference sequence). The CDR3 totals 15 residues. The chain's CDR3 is CASSFIPPAAHGYTF. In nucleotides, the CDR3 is TGTGCCAGCAGTTTCATCCCGCCGGCAGCCCATGGCTACACCTTC.

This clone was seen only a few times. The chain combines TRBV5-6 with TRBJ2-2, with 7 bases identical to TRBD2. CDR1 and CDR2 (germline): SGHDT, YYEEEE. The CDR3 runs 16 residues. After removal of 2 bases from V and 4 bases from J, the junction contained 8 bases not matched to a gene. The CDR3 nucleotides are TGTGCCAGCAGCTTTCACGGGGCGGGAGTCACCGGGGAGCTGTTTTTT. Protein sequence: CASSFHGAGVTGELFF.

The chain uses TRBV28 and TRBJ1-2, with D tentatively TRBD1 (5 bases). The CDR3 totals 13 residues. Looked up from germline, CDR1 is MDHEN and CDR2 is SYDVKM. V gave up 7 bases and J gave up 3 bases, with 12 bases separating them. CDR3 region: CASTTTDYYGYTF. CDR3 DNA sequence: TGTGCCAGCACTACGACAGACTACTATGGCTACACCTTC.

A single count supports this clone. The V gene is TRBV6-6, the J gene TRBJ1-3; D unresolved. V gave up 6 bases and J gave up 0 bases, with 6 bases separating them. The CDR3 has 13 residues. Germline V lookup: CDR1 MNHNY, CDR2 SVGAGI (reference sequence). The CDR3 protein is CASRGSSGNTIYF. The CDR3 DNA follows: TGTGCCAGCAGGGGTTCCTCTGGAAACACCATATATTTT.

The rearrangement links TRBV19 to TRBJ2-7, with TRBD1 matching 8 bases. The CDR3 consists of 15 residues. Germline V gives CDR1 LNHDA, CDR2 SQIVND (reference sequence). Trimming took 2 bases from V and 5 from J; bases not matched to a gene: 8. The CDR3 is CASSIFWTGSNEQYF. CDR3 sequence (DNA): TGTGCCAGTAGTATATTCTGGACAGGGTCCAACGAGCAGTACTTC.

As DNA, the CDR3 is TGCAGCGTTAACAAGGAGATTGGAAACACCATATATTTT. Translation: CSVNKEIGNTIYF. The chain employs TRBV29-1 and TRBJ1-3; D gene uncertain. CDR3 size: 13 residues. Trimming cost V 5 bases and J 3 bases, with 11 bases left between them. Germline V lookup: CDR1 SQVTM, CDR2 ANQGSEA.

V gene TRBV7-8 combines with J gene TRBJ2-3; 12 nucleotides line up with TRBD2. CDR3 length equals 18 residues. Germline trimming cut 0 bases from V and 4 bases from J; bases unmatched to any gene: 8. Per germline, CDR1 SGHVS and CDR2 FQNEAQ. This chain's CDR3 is CASSLAGASGRGADTQYF. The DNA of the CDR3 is TGTGCCAGCAGCTTAGCTGGGGCTAGCGGGAGGGGTGCAGATACGCAGTATTTT.

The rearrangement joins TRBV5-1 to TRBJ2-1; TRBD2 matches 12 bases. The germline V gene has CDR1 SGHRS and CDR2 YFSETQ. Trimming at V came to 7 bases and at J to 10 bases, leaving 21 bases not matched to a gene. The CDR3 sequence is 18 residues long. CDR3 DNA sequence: TGCGCCAGCGCCCCCGGGACTAGCGGGTTGTCCAACAATGAAGAGCAGTTCTTC. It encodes CASAPGTSGLSNNEEQFF.

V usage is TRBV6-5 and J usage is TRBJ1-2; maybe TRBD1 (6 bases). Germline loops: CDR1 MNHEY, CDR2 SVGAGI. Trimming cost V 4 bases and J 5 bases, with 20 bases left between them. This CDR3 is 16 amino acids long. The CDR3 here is CASSSAGGEGGYGYTF. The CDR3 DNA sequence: TGTGCCAGCAGTTCCGCCGGGGGAGAGGGGGGGTATGGCTACACCTTC.

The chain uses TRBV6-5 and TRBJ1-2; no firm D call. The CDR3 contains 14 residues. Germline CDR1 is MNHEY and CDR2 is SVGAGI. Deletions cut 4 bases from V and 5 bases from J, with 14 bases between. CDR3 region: CASSSPTGVYGYTF. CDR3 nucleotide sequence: TGTGCCAGCAGTTCCCCGACCGGGGTTTATGGCTACACCTTC.

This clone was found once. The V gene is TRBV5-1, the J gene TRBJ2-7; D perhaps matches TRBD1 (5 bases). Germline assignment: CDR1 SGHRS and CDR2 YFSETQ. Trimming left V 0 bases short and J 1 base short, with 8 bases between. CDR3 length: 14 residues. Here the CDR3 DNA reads TGCGCCAGCAGCTTGGCGGCAGGGTCCTACGAGCAGTACTTC. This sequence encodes CASSLAAGSYEQYF.

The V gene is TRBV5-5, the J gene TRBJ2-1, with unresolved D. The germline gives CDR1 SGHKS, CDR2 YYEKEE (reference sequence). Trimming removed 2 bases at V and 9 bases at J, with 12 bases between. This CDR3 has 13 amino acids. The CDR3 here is CASSFSRAAEQFF. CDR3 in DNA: TGTGCCAGCAGCTTCTCAAGGGCCGCTGAGCAGTTCTTC.

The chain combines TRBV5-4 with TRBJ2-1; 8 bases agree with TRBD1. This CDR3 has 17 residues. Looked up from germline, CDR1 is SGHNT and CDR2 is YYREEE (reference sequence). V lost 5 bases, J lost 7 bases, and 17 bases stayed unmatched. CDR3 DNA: TGTGCCAGCAGTCCTGGGCCGAGGCAGGGGGCACGGAATGAGCAGTTCTTC. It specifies CASSPGPRQGARNEQFF.

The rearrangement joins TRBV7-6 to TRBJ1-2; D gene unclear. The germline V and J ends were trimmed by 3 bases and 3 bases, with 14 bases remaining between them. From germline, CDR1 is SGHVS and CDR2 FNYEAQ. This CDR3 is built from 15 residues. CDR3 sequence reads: CASSLTLYGDYGYTF. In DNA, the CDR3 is TGTGCCAGCAGCTTGACACTTTACGGGGACTATGGCTACACCTTC. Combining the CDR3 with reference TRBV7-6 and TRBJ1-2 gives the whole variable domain GAGVSQSPRYKVTKRGQDVALRCDPISGHVSLYWYRQALGQGPEFLTYFNYEAQQDKSGLPNDRFSAERPEGSISTLTIQRTEQRDSAMYRCASSLTLYGDYGYTFGSGTRLTVV.

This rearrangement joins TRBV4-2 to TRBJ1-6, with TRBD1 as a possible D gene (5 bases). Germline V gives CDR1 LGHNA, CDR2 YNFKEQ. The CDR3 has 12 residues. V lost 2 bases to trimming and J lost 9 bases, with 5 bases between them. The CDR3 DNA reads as TGTGCCAGCAGCCAACAGGGTTCACCCCTCCACTTT. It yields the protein CASSQQGSPLHF.

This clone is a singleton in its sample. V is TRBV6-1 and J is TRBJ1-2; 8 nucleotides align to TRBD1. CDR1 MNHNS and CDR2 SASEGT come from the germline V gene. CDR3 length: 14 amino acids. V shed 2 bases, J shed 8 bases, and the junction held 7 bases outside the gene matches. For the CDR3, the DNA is TGTGCCAGCAGTGAAAACAGGGGGTCGCGGGGCTACACCTTC. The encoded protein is CASSENRGSRGYTF.

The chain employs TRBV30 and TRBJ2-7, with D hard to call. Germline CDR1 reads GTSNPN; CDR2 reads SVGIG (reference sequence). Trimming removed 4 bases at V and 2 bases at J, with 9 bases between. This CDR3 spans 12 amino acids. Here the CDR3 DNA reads TGTGCCTGGACAACTGACACCTACGAGCAGTACTTC. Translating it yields CAWTTDTYEQYF.

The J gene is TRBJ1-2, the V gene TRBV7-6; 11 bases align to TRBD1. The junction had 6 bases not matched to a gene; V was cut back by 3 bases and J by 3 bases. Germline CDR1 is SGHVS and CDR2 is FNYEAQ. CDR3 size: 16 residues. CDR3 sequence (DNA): TGTGCCAGCAGCTTTGGTGGGACAGGGGGTGACTATGGCTACACCTTC. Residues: CASSFGGTGGDYGYTF.

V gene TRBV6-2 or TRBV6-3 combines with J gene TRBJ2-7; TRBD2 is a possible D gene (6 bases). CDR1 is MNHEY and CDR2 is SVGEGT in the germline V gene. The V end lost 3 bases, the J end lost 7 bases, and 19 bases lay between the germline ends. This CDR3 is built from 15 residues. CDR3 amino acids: CASSYGGWSAREQYF. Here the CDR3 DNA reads TGTGCCAGCAGTTATGGGGGGTGGTCGGCGCGGGAGCAGTACTTC.

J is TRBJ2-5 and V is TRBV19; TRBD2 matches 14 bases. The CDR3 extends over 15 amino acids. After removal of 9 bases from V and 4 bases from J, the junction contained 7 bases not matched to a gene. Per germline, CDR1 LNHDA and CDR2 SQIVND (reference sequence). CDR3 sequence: CASGTSGGGPETQYF. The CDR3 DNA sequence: TGTGCCAGCGGGACTAGCGGGGGAGGGCCAGAGACCCAGTACTTC.

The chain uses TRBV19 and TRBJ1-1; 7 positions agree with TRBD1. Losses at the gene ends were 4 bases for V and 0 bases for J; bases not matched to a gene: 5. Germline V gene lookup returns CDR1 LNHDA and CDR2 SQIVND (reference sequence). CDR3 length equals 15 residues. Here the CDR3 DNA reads TGTGCCAGTAGTACCTTGGACAGGCTGAACACTGAAGCTTTCTTT. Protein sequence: CASSTLDRLNTEAFF.

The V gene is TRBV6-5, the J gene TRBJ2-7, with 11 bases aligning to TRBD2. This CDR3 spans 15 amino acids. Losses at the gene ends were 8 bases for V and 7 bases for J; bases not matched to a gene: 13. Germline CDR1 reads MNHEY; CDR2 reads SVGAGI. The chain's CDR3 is CASALETSGMGEQYF. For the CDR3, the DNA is TGTGCCAGCGCGTTGGAGACTAGCGGGATGGGGGAGCAGTACTTC.